The 24 T cell receptor beta chains reported below all come from one sample, sequenced in a study of blood T cell repertoires in COVID-19. TCRdb's copy holds only in-frame clones and misses some; the assay was immunoSEQ multiplex PCR. The sample holds over 200,000 clones; about 87% are singletons and the top ten take approximately 6.2%. Specimen: peripheral blood. The receptors here all came from a man in his fifties or sixties who had recovered from COVID-19.

The J gene is TRBJ2-2, the V gene TRBV21-1; TRBD1, the table's D call, lacks a check against the DNA. TRBV21-1 is given as a pseudogene. The CDR3 totals 19 residues. The CDR3 DNA is TGTGCCAGCGGAGAATCGATTCGACAGGCCTTACGGGGTGCCCGGGAGCTGTTTTTT. Protein product: CASGESIRQALRGARELFF.

CDR3 sequence: CASSASRTGTIQYF. CDR3 nucleotide sequence: TGTGCCAGCAGTGCCTCCCGGACAGGGACCATTCAGTACTTC. The chain has TRBV28 and TRBJ2-4, with 8 bases that match TRBD1. V lost 5 bases, J lost 9 bases, and 9 bases stayed unmatched. The CDR3 spans 14 residues. The germline gives CDR1 MDHEN, CDR2 SYDVKM.

The genes are TRBV5-1 and TRBJ2-7, with a weak D call TRBD1 (5 bases). The CDR3 has 14 amino acids. Germline V gene data show CDR1 as SGHRS and CDR2 as YFSETQ. The V and J ends lost 0 bases and 3 bases respectively, with 10 bases between them. The CDR3, as DNA: TGCGCCAGCAGCTTGGACAGGTTCCGCTACGAGCAGTACTTC. As protein: CASSLDRFRYEQYF.

The chain employs TRBV5-8 and TRBJ2-7, with D tentatively TRBD1 (5 bases). Trimming left V 1 base short and J 7 bases short, with 12 bases between. Germline V gives CDR1 SGHTS, CDR2 YDEGEE. The CDR3 has 13 amino acids. CDR3 amino acids: CASSLIPGPEQYF. As DNA, the CDR3 is TGTGCCAGCAGCTTGATTCCAGGGCCTGAGCAGTACTTC.

The chain joins TRBV18 to TRBJ1-2; 9 bases are shared with TRBD1. The CDR3 loop spans 15 amino acids. Trimming at V came to 3 bases and at J to 4 bases, leaving 6 bases not matched to a gene. Per the germline V gene, CDR1 is KGHSH and CDR2 is LQKENI. In DNA, the CDR3 is TGTGCCAGCTCACCCGGGACAGGGAGGAGCTATGGCTACACCTTC. It encodes CASSPGTGRSYGYTF.

This chain uses TRBV12-3 or TRBV12-4 with TRBJ2-7, with a tentative D call TRBD2 (5 bases). The CDR3 has 13 amino acids. The V and J ends lost 5 bases and 5 bases respectively, with 13 bases between them. CDR3 nucleotides: TGTGCCAGCAGTCGGACGGGGAGCCACGAGCAGTACTTC. Translated, it gives CASSRTGSHEQYF.

At least ten counts were recorded for this clone. J is TRBJ2-1 and V is TRBV27; D remains ambiguous. This CDR3 spans 15 amino acids. Trimming took off 5 bases at V and 1 base at J, with 12 bases between the two ends. Germline V CDR1 and CDR2: MNHEY, SMNVEV (reference sequence). CDR3 sequence: CASSRVTYSYNEQFF. The CDR3 DNA is TGTGCCAGCAGTCGGGTTACCTATTCCTACAATGAGCAGTTCTTC.

This chain uses TRBV5-1 with TRBJ2-1; possibly TRBD2 for D (5 bases). CDR1 and CDR2 from the germline V gene are SGHRS and YFSETQ. V was cut by 0 bases and J by 8 bases, with 9 bases left in between. There are 13 residues in the CDR3. The CDR3 coding sequence is TGCGCCAGCAGCTTGGTCAGAGGGCATGAGCAGTTCTTC. Amino acid sequence: CASSLVRGHEQFF.

About this clone itself: This sample includes further DNA sequences coding for the same CDR3. The chain couples TRBV29-1 to TRBJ1-5, with a weak D call TRBD1 (6 bases). V was cut by 6 bases and J by 0 bases, with 6 bases left in between. Germline V CDR1 and CDR2: SQVTM, ANQGSEA. This CDR3 comprises 12 residues. The CDR3 region has the DNA TGCAGCGTGGGACATAGCAATCAGCCCCAGCATTTT. This encodes CSVGHSNQPQHF.

This rearrangement joins TRBV7-6 to TRBJ2-7, with 8 bases that match TRBD1. Per germline, CDR1 SGHVS and CDR2 FNYEAQ. The CDR3 totals 17 residues. V shed 1 base and J 6 bases; nucleotides not matched to a gene: 14. For the CDR3, the DNA is TGTGCCAGCAGCTTAGTTGGCCCGGAGACAGGGGTCGGCGAGCAGTACTTC. Translated, it gives CASSLVGPETGVGEQYF.

The chain joins TRBV3-1 (or the pseudogene TRBV3-2) to TRBJ1-1, with 8 bases lining up with TRBD1. This CDR3 region has 14 residues. Trimming removed 1 base from V and 6 bases from J; junction bases left unmatched: 4. Germline V gives CDR1 LGHDT, CDR2 YNNKEL (reference sequence). The CDR3 loop is CASSQVRQGSEAFF. CDR3 coding DNA: TGTGCCAGCAGCCAAGTTCGACAGGGGTCTGAAGCTTTCTTT.

The chain recombines TRBV7-7 with TRBJ2-3; TRBD1 might be the D (6 bases). V was cut by 5 bases and J by 2 bases, with 17 bases left in between. CDR3 length: 16 residues. Germline assignment: CDR1 SSHAT and CDR2 FNYEAQ (reference sequence). The chain's CDR3 is CASSPMDRLNTDTQYF. The DNA for the CDR3 is TGTGCCAGCAGCCCCATGGACAGACTAAACACAGATACGCAGTATTTT.

This clone appeared once. The rearrangement uses TRBV7-6 and TRBJ1-3; D unresolved. Germline V CDR1 and CDR2: SGHVS, FNYEAQ. V was clipped by 5 bases and J by 0 bases, with 17 bases between them. The CDR3 is 17 amino acids. The CDR3 protein is CASSPRGVFFSGNTIYF. CDR3 DNA sequence: TGTGCCAGCAGCCCACGCGGTGTCTTTTTCTCTGGAAACACCATATATTTT.

This chain connects TRBV5-5 to TRBJ2-1; 9 nucleotides line up with TRBD1. The CDR3 has 12 amino acids. Trimming at V came to 5 bases and at J to 15 bases, leaving 9 bases not matched to a gene. The germline CDR1 and CDR2 sequences are SGHKS and YYEKEE (reference sequence). The CDR3 nucleotides are TGTGCCAGCAGTTATCTGGGACAGGGCTTGTTCTTC. Its protein is CASSYLGQGLFF.

V usage is TRBV7-2 and J usage is TRBJ1-2, with no clear D. The germline V and J ends were trimmed by 1 base and 3 bases, with 12 bases remaining between them. Per the germline V gene, CDR1 is SGHTA and CDR2 is FQGNSA. CDR3 size: 15 residues. CDR3 loop: CASSLGPSGYYGYTF. The CDR3 nucleotides are TGTGCCAGCAGCTTAGGCCCGTCAGGCTACTATGGCTACACCTTC.

The chain links TRBV4-1 to TRBJ2-6; 7 bases line up with TRBD1. The CDR3 totals 18 residues. The junction had 8 bases not matched to a gene; V was cut back by 1 base and J by 2 bases. Germline V gene sequence: CDR1 MGHRA, CDR2 YSYEKL. Here the CDR3 DNA reads TGCGCCAGCAGCCAAGCCCCCCCCACAGGGGCTGGGGCCAACGTCCTGACTTTC. Encoded protein: CASSQAPPTGAGANVLTF.

V gene TRBV5-1 combines with J gene TRBJ2-1; D ambiguous. CDR3 length: 12 residues. Trimming removed 0 bases from V and 8 bases from J, with 6 bases in between. From germline, CDR1 is SGHRS and CDR2 YFSETQ. The DNA for the CDR3 is TGCGCCAGCAGCTTGGAAGGAGATGAGCAGTTCTTC. Its translation is CASSLEGDEQFF.

The genes are TRBV19 and TRBJ1-5; weak D call: TRBD1 (5 bases). Per the germline V gene, CDR1 is LNHDA and CDR2 is SQIVND (reference sequence). There are 18 residues in the CDR3. V lost 2 bases and J 0 bases, leaving 17 bases between the germline ends. DNA for the CDR3: TGTGCCAGTAGTATATGGCCCTGGAGGGGCTATAGCAATCAGCCCCAGCATTTT. Protein product: CASSIWPWRGYSNQPQHF.

This clone showed up just once. V usage is TRBV5-1 and J usage is TRBJ2-2, with a weak D call TRBD1 (5 bases). The CDR3 length is 16 residues. V was trimmed by 0 bases and J by 2 bases, leaving 11 bases between them. Looked up from germline, CDR1 is SGHRS and CDR2 is YFSETQ. As DNA, the CDR3 is TGCGCCAGCAGCTTGGTAGGGGCAGCCAACACCGGGGAGCTGTTTTTT. It yields the protein CASSLVGAANTGELFF.

Only one count was recorded for this clone. The chain carries TRBV27 and TRBJ1-1, with 8 bases matching TRBD1. The CDR3 spans 15 residues. V dropped 4 bases and J dropped 1; count of bases not matched to a gene: 5. Germline-derived CDR1 and CDR2 are MNHEY and SMNVEV (reference sequence). The CDR3 is CASSSGGTGNTEAFF. CDR3 nucleotide sequence: TGTGCCAGCAGTTCAGGCGGGACAGGGAACACTGAAGCTTTCTTT.

This sequence joins TRBV30 and TRBJ1-2, with a weak D call TRBD1 (6 bases). The germline gives CDR1 GTSNPN, CDR2 SVGIG (reference sequence). CDR3 length equals 13 residues. The V end lost 4 bases, the J end lost 2 bases, and 11 bases lay between the germline ends. The CDR3 loop reads CAWTGDSNYGYTF. The CDR3 bases are TGTGCCTGGACAGGGGATTCGAACTATGGCTACACCTTC.

The chain has TRBV30 and TRBJ1-2, with TRBD1 as a possible D gene (6 bases). V was clipped by 4 bases and J by 4 bases, with 13 bases between them. Germline V CDR1 and CDR2: GTSNPN, SVGIG (reference sequence). The CDR3 consists of 13 residues. The CDR3 region has the DNA TGTGCCTGGATACGGGGGGCTGGCTATGGCTACACCTTC. Protein: CAWIRGAGYGYTF.

The gene calls are TRBV24-1 and TRBJ2-3; 8 nucleotides line up with TRBD2. J gave up 2 bases and V 2 bases, and 5 bases lay outside the gene matches. CDR1 and CDR2 (germline): KGHDR, SFDVKD. The CDR3 has 16 residues. The CDR3 loop reads CATSDSTSVNTDTQYF. The CDR3 nucleotides are TGTGCCACCAGTGATTCGACTAGCGTGAACACAGATACGCAGTATTTT.

The genes are TRBV30 and TRBJ1-1; 10 nucleotides align to TRBD1. The V gene end was trimmed by 2 bases and the J gene end by 10 bases; junction bases not matched to a gene: 7. Germline CDR1 GTSNPN, CDR2 SVGIG (reference sequence). The CDR3 has 13 amino acids. The CDR3 nucleotides read TGTGCCTGGAGTCCAATCGGACAGGGGGGAGCTTTCTTT. This encodes CAWSPIGQGGAFF.